The present T cell receptor (beta chain) was sequenced within a study of cytomegalovirus exposure and HLA in healthy donors. Study-level information: There were fewer than 500 genotyped donors. Of these, about 81% fell in the genetic ancestry cluster associated with self-reported Caucasian donors.

The study, taken as a whole, reports: Clonal expansion was found to be greater in HLA-associated TCR beta chains than in equally common others in a later analysis. The listing of 150 to 200 TCR beta chains classed them as cytomegalovirus-associated.

The PCR used 60 Vbeta and 13 Jbeta primers. Under the authors' procedure: An analysis performed later counted 73 million or so unique TCR beta chains (around 11 million of them shared). TCRdb's copy holds only in-frame clones and misses some; the assay was immunoSEQ multiplex PCR. V, J and clone size reflect that table, while D and trimming were determined from the DNA. In the table there are under 200,000 clones, roughly four fifths of which are singletons. To note about this clone: Its specificity is not known.

V lost 5 bases to trimming and J lost 3 bases, with 7 bases between them. Looked up from germline, CDR1 is LNHDA and CDR2 is SQIVND (reference sequence). This CDR3 spans 12 amino acids. The sequenced sample consisted of PBMCs. The chain uses TRBV19 and TRBJ2-5, with D unresolved. The source is a woman younger than 35 in good health and CMV-seronegative. This chain's CDR3 is CASSRGEETQYF. The CDR3 coding sequence is TGTGCCAGTAGTCGCGGTGAAGAGACCCAGTACTTC.